This TCR beta chain was sequenced during a study of T cell responses to AZD1222 COVID-19 vaccine. Study-level background: Analysis merged second doses at about 4 or about 12 weeks.

With regard to this clone: Its matching antigen is unknown.

The repertoire was sequenced with immunoSEQ multiplex PCR; TCRdb's copy has only in-frame clones and lacks some. The sample lists 90,000 to 120,000 clones, about 90% occurring once. Overall study findings and caveats: Nearly half of spike-specific TCRs reportedly target unmutated variant regions. Scientists sampled the repertoires only once the peak T cell response had passed.

This CDR3 region has 19 residues. J was trimmed by 7 bases and V by 3 bases; bases with no gene match: 20. Germline assignment: CDR1 WNHNN and CDR2 SYGVQD (reference sequence). V gene TRBV10-1 combines with J gene TRBJ1-4; TRBD1 matches 7 bases. Sequenced here: peripheral blood, sampled on day 0 of AZD1222 vaccination. The TCR was taken from an adult in good health. As DNA, the CDR3 is TGCGCCAGCAGTGATCATGAGGGGGCGCCACGGGGGATCACTGAAAAACTGTTTTTT. This codes for CASSDHEGAPRGITEKLFF.